The present T cell receptor beta chain was sequenced within a study of blood T cell repertoires in COVID-19. Study-wide context: Specimens from acute and convalescent COVID-19 originated in the United States, Italy and Spain.

Trimming shortened V by 4 bases and J by 4 bases, and 15 bases separated the two germline ends. Germline assignment: CDR1 SGHDT and CDR2 YYEEEE. This CDR3 is built from 15 residues. Profiling relied on immunoSEQ multiplex PCR, and the TCRdb table lists in-frame clones only, not all of them. The table lists over 90,000 clones, about 85% of them singletons. This chain links TRBV5-6 with TRBJ1-5, with D unclear. Sequencing input: peripheral blood. The sequence was obtained from a man aged 45 to 65 with active COVID-19. CDR3 DNA: TGTGCCAGCAGCCCATGGTCCGCGGGGAATCAGCCCCAGCATTTT. This sequence encodes CASSPWSAGNQPQHF.